This T cell receptor (beta chain) came from a study of shared clonotypes between healthy human individuals. Deep-level settings were used for running the assay. Each subset's genomic DNA was split evenly across several immunoSEQ plates. Profiling relied on immunoSEQ multiplex PCR, and the TCRdb table lists in-frame clones only, not all of them. The sample includes more than 2 million clones, about 94% seen only once; the top ten take about 1.1%. CD45RO-negative, CCR7-positively selected cells formed the naive CD8 fraction, excluding terminally differentiated effector memory CD45RA+ cells. Study conclusions and caveats: Estimated richness values were generally larger in naive subsets than in memory subsets. An expected dependence of interdonor clonotype sharing on sequencing depth was noted.

The V gene end was trimmed by 7 bases and the J gene end by 7 bases; junction bases not matched to a gene: 10. In germline, CDR1 is MDHEN, CDR2 SYDVKM. The CDR3 extends over 13 amino acids. Remarks on this clone: The target antigen is unknown.

V and J are TRBV28 and TRBJ2-7; TRBD2 agrees at 7 bases. The clonotype comes from a man aged 18-30 years in good health. Sequenced: naive CD8+ T cells sorted from blood. The CDR3, as DNA: TGTGCCAGCACCATAGCGGGTCCCGGGGAGCAGTACTTC. Residues: CASTIAGPGEQYF.